This T cell receptor beta chain was found in a study of blood T cell repertoires in COVID-19 (dated by TCRdb to 2020 to 2022). With respect to the entire study: The collaborator samples originated in the United States, Italy and Spain and spanned the acute and convalescent phases of COVID-19. The sample metadata nearly always contained a de-identified subject ID, COVID-19 status, age in years and sex. Samples were obtained from the ongoing ImmuneRACE study (first 160 participants) and from 1,000 to 1,500 subjects provided by 6 global collaborators. The prospective study material was composed of cDNA or gDNA derived from T cells, B-cell-depleted T cells, or PBMCs. The repertoires were released in a freely available public database meant as a resource for research on the immune response to SARS-CoV-2. Subjects who had been exposed to COVID-19, were actively infected with it, or had recovered from it provided the deeply sampled blood TCRbeta repertoires that made up the dataset. Where available, HLA class I and class II types were obtained from metadata supplied by the sample provider rather than from assay-based typing. The research as a whole found: The quantity of clinical and demographic metadata differed by source and by participant and was supplied without curation.

Collaborating institutions collected whole blood in K2EDTA tubes following their own protocols. For TCRbeta analysis, collaborators shipped samples in one of three forms: frozen whole blood, isolated PBMCs, or DNA extracted from either of those sample types. For CDR1 and CDR2, the germline V gene lists SGHRS and YFSETQ. V is reduced by 0 bases and J by 3 bases, leaving a spacing of 6 bases between them. Including cysteine and phenylalanine, the CDR3 has 14 amino acids. Only the CDR3 region is kept as DNA, spanning 42 bases read in frame from base 1. TCRbeta CDR3 regions were amplified from genomic DNA using the immunoSEQ Assay, a bias-controlled multiplex PCR. In the original analysis: Within the assay, amplification of reference gene primers was used to estimate how many nucleated cells each sample contained. To quantify the absolute abundance of each unique TCRbeta CDR3 rearrangement, sequence reads were collapsed and filtered. For each sample, productive Simpson clonality was calculated by taking the square root of Simpson's diversity index across productive rearrangements. Sourced from immuneACCESS, this table was stored by TCRdb with only in-frame sequences that have V and J called. A share of the clones is absent; for the studies checked, an unresolved V gene accounts for under half, and the remainder has no known explanation. The V and J calls and clone size were taken over from that table, and D and trimming were inferred from the DNA. A total of 200,000 to 300,000 clones appear in this sample, approximately 90% of them only once. The ten largest clones add up to around 3.3% of the sample.

Concerning this clone: Its antigen is not yet known. Base qualities were left out, and no much larger clone turns up one base away. Other nucleotide sequences in the sample specify the same CDR3.

Sample: peripheral blood. The sequence derives from a man aged 18 to 35 with active or convalescent COVID-19. The rearranged chain carries TRBV5-1 and TRBJ1-4, with no confidently assigned D gene. At the DNA level, the sequence is TGCGCCAGCAGCTTGGACAGTCCTAATGAAAAACTGTTTTTT. This translates into CASSLDSPNEKLFF.